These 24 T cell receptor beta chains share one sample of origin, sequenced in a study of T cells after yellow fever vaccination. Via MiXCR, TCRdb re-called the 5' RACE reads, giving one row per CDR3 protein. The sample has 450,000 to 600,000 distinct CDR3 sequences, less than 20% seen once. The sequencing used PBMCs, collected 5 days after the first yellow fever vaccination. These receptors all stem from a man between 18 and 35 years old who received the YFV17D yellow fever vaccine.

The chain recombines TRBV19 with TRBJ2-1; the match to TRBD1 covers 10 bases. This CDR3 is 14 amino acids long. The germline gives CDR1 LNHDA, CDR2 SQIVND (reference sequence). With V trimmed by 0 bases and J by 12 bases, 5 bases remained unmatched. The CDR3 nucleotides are TGTGCCAGTAGTATAGAGGGGACAGGGGAACGGCAGTTCTTC. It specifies CASSIEGTGERQFF. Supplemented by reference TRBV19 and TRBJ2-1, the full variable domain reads DGGITQSPKYLFRKEGQNVTLSCEQNLNHDAMYWYRQDPGQGLRLIYYSQIVNDFQKGDIAEGYSVSREKKESFPLTVTSAQKNPTAFYLCASSIEGTGERQFFGPGTRLTVL.

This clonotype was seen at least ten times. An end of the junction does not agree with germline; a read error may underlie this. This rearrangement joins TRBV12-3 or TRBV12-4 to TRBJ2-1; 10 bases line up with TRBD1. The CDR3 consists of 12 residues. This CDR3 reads CASTLLPGTGVF. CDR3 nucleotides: TGTGCCAGCACCCTCCTTCCGGGGACAGGGGTTTTC.

The CDR3 sequence is CASSYSTGVDEQFF. CDR3 DNA: TGTGCCAGCAGTTACTCGACGGGGGTCGATGAGCAGTTCTTC. The chain has TRBV6-2 or TRBV6-3 and TRBJ2-1; weak D call: TRBD2 (6 bases). Germline CDR1 is MNHEY and CDR2 is SVGEGT. The germline V and J ends were trimmed by 0 bases and 8 bases, with 11 bases remaining between them. The CDR3 sequence is 14 residues long.

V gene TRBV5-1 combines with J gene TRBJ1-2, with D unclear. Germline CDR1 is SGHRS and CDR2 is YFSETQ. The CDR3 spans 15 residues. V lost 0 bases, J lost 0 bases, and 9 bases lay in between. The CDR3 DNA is TGCGCCAGCAGCTTGGAGGTCAGCTCTAACTATGGCTACACCTTC. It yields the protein CASSLEVSSNYGYTF.

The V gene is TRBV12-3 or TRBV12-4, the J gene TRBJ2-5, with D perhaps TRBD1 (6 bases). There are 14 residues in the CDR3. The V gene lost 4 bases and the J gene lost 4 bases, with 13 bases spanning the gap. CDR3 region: CASSSGAEGETQYF. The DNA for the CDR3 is TGTGCCAGCAGTTCAGGGGCCGAGGGAGAGACCCAGTACTTC.

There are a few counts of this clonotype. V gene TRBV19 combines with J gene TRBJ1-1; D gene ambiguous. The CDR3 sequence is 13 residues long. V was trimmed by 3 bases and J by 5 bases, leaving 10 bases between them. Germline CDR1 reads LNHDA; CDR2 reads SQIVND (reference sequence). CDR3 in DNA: TGTGCCAGTAGTATCCAGGAGCTAACTGAAGCTTTCTTT. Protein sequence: CASSIQELTEAFF.

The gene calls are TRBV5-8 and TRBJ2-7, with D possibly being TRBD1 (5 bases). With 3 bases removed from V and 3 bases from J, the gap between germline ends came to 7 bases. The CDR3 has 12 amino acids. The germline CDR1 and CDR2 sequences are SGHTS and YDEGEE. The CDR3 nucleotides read TGTGCCAGCAGCTACGACAGCTACGAGCAGTACGTC. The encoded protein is CASSYDSYEQYV.

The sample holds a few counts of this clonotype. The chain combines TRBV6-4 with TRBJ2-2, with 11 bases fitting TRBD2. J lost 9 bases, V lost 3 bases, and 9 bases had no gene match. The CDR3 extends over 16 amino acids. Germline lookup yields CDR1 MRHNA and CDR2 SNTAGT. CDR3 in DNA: TGTGCCAGCAGTGAGAAACTAGCGGGGGACTACAGGGAGCTGTTTTTT. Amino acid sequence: CASSEKLAGDYRELFF.

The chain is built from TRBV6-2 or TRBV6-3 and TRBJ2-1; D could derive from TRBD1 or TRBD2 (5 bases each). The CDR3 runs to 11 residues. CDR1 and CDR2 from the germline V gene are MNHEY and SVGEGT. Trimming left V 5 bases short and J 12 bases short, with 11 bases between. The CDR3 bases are TGTGCCAGCAGTCCCGGGACGACGCAGTTCTTC. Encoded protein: CASSPGTTQFF.

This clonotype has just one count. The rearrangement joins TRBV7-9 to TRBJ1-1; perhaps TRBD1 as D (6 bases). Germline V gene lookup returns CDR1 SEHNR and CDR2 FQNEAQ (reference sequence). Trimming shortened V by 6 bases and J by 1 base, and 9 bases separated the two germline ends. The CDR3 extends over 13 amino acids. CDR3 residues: CASRTRGNTEAFF. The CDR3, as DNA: TGTGCCAGCAGAACCAGGGGGAACACTGAAGCTTTCTTT.

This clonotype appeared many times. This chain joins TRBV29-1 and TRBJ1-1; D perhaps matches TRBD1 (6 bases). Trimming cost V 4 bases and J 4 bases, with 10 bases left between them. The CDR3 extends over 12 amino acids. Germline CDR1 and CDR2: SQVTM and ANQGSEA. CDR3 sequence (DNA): TGCAGCGTTGGAAAGGGGGGCACTGAAGCTTTCTTT. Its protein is CSVGKGGTEAFF.

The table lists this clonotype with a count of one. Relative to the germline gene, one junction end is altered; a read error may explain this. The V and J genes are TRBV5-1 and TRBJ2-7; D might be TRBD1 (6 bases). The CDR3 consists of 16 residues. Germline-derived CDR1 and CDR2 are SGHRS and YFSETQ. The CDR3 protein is CASSLADGRGSYDQYF. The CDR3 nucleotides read TGCGCCAGCAGCTTGGCCGACGGCAGGGGTTCCTACGATCAGTACTTC. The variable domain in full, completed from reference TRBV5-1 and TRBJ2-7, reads KAGVTQTPRYLIKTRGQQVTLSCSPISGHRSVSWYQQTPGQGLQFLFEYFSETQRNKGNFPGRFSGRQFSNSRSEMNVSTLELGDSALYLCASSLADGRGSYDQYFGPGTRLTVT.

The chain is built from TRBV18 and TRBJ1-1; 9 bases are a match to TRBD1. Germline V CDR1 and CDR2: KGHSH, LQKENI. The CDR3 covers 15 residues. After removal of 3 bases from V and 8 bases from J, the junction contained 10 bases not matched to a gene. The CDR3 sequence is CASSPAGTGLVEAFF. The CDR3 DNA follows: TGTGCCAGCTCACCTGCCGGGACAGGGTTAGTGGAAGCTTTCTTT.

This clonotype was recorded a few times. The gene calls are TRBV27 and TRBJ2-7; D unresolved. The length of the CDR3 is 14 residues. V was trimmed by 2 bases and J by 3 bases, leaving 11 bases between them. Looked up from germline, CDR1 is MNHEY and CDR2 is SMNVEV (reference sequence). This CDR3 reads CASSLLGADYEQYF. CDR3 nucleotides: TGTGCCAGCAGTTTACTGGGCGCGGACTACGAGCAGTACTTC.

DNA for the CDR3: TGCAGCGTTGGATCGGGGACTGAAGCTTTCTTT. Amino acids: CSVGSGTEAFF. This chain connects TRBV29-1 to TRBJ1-1; D is unclear. Germline CDR1 and CDR2: SQVTM and ANQGSEA. The ends were cut back, 4 bases at V and 5 bases at J, with 8 bases in the middle. This CDR3 has 11 residues.

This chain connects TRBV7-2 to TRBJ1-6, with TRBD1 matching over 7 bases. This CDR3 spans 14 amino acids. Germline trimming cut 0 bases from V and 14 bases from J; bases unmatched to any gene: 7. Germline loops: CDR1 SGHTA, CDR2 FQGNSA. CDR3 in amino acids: CASSLAQGPRTLHF. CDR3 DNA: TGTGCCAGCAGCTTAGCACAGGGGCCCCGAACCCTCCACTTT.

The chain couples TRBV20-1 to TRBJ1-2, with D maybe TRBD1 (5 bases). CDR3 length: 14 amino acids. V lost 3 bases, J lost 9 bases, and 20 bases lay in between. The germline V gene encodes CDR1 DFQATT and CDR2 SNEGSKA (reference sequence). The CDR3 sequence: CSASMGGLFQSYTF. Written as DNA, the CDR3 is TGCAGTGCTAGTATGGGGGGTCTCTTTCAAAGCTACACCTTC.

For the CDR3, the DNA is TGTGCCTGTTGGACAGGCGGGGTGTATGGCTACACCTTC. It translates to CACWTGGVYGYTF. This chain uses TRBV30 with TRBJ1-2, with TRBD1 matching over 7 bases. The CDR3 runs 13 residues. The germline CDR1 and CDR2 sequences are GTSNPN and SVGIG (reference sequence). The V segment lost 6 bases and the J segment 5 bases; nucleotides outside the gene matches: 9.

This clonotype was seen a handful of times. The CDR3 bases are TGTGCCAGCAGTTATTTGGGCTACAACGAGCAGTACGTC. Protein sequence: CASSYLGYNEQYV. The V gene is TRBV6-2 or TRBV6-3, the J gene TRBJ2-7; D is unresolved. The CDR3 is 13 amino acids. Germline lookup yields CDR1 MNHEY and CDR2 SVGEGT. The ends were cut back, 3 bases at V and 5 bases at J, with 11 bases in the middle.

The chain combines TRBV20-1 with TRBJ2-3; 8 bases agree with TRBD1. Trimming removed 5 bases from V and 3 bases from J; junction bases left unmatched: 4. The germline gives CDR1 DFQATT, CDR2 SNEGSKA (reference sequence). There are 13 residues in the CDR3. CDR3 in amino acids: CSAQGQGTDTQYF. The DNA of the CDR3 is TGCAGTGCTCAAGGACAGGGTACAGATACGCAGTATTTT.

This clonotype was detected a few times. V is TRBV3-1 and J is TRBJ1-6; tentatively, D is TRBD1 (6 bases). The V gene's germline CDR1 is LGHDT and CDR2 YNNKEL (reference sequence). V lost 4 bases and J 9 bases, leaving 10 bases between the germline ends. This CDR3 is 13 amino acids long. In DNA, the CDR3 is TGTGCCAGCAGCCCTGGACAGTCTTCACCCCTCCACTTT. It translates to CASSPGQSSPLHF.

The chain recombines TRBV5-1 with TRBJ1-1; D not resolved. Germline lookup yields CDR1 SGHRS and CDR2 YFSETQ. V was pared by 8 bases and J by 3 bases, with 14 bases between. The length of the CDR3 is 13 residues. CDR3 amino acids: CASRGAADTEAFF. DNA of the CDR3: TGCGCCAGTCGGGGAGCTGCGGACACTGAAGCTTTCTTT.

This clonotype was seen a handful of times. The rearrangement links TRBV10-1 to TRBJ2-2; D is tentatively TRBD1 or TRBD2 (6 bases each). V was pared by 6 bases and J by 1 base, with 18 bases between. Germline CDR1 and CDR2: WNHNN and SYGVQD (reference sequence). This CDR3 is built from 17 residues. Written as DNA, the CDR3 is TGCGCCAGCAGCGAGGCGGGGTTGGGACAGAACACCGGGGAGCTGTTTTTT. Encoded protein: CASSEAGLGQNTGELFF.

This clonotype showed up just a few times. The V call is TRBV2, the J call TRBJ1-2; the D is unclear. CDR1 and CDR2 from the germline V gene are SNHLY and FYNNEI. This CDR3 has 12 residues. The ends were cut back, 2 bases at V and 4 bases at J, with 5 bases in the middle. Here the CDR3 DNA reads TGTGCCAGCAGTGAATCTAGCTATGGCTACACCTTC. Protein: CASSESSYGYTF.